The rows below give T cell receptor beta chains drawn from one sample of a study of cytomegalovirus exposure and HLA in healthy donors. Only in-frame clones appear in the TCRdb table, and some are missing; sequencing was by immunoSEQ multiplex PCR. This sample has fewer than 20,000 clones, with about 80% found just once. Sequenced input: PBMCs. The receptors were gathered from a human donor in good health. Both conserved end residues are part of each CDR3.

TRBJ2-7,TRBV4-1,CASSQPGQGGEQYF
TRBJ1-2,TRBV30,CAWTSGTANNYGYTF
TRBJ2-2,TRBV19,CASSTRGTGELFF
TRBJ1-2,TRBV30,CAWKRTGGYGYTF
TRBJ1-5,TRBV19,CASSIGLRTGVPYSNQPQHF
TRBJ2-5,TRBV29-1,CSVAGTGRETQYF
TRBJ2-2,TRBV7-2,CASSPRQSTGELFF
TRBJ2-2,TRBV7-3,CASSLISNTGELFF
TRBJ1-2,TRBV7-2,CASSPYDNTYGYTF
TRBJ2-5,TRBV5-1,CASSFGTVRGETQYF
TRBJ1-5,TRBV11-2,CASSDAGLGNQPQHF
TRBJ2-7,TRBV6-5,CASSEDRVKHEQYF
TRBJ1-1,TRBV10-3,CAISEAGGRPEAFF
TRBJ1-1,TRBV29-1,CSVGNRQWNTEAFF
TRBJ2-1,TRBV7-8,CASSVSSGAYNEQFF
TRBJ1-5,TRBV2,CASSAEGQPQHF
TRBJ2-3,TRBV11-3,CASSFSGGSTDTQYF
TRBJ2-5,TRBV5-4,CASSFPQLTSAQETQYF
TRBJ2-1,TRBV5-5,CASSYAGTGLYNEQFF
TRBJ2-7,TRBV19,CASTSGSGGDLKYF
TRBJ1-1,TRBV7-9,CASSLDGRGAEAFF
TRBJ1-3,TRBV19,CASRILPSSGNTIYF
TRBJ1-1,TRBV18,CASSPGRDRGLGNTEAFF
TRBJ2-3,TRBV28,CASSRSGRAKDTQYF
TRBJ2-1,TRBV5-4,CASSSGLAGGDEQFF
TRBJ2-1,TRBV11-2,CASRVGLAGGPNEQFF
TRBJ2-7,TRBV7-9,CASSSRAGGPYEQYF
TRBJ1-5,TRBV7-2,CASSLRGPIPGQPQHF
TRBJ1-6,TRBV6-5,CASSSTVDSPLHF
TRBJ1-2,TRBV10-1,CASSEADRDWYGYTF
TRBJ2-1,TRBV7-9,CASSLRAETYNEQFF
TRBJ2-7,TRBV5-1,CASSVTDPGNSADEQYF
TRBJ1-1,TRBV5-1,CASSLYQSGNSEAFF
TRBJ1-5,TRBV6-5,CASRLGQGSNQPQHF
TRBJ2-2,TRBV7-9,CASSPRTGGPNTGELFF
TRBJ1-2,TRBV10-3,CAISAPTGGDYGYTF
TRBJ2-1,TRBV7-8,CASSPPRGEQFF
TRBJ2-3,TRBV7-9,CASSLQGDTQYF
TRBJ2-3,TRBV9,CASSEGQGARHTQYF
TRBJ2-3,TRBV2,CASQHGLSTDTQYF
TRBJ1-2,TRBV9,CASSIRGVGPYGYTF
-,TRBV9,CASSPRQGTVYEQYF
TRBJ2-7,TRBV5-4,CAIPGTGVNEQYF
TRBJ2-5,TRBV9,CASSVGSSPGETQYF
TRBJ1-5,TRBV4-1,CASSQGQDAQPQHF